Listed here are 9 T cell receptor beta chains from one sample, sequenced in a study of STAT5B mutations in CD4+ large granular lymphocyte leukemia. TCRdb's copy holds only in-frame clones and misses some; the assay was immunoSEQ multiplex PCR. The repertoire holds 25,000 to 35,000 clones, roughly 70% seen once, with more than 0.35% in the top ten. The sequenced sample was CD4+ T cells from blood buffy coats. These receptors originate from a human donor in good health.

The chain joins TRBV27 to TRBJ1-1; perhaps TRBD1 as D (5 bases). V was clipped by 3 bases and J by 4 bases, with 12 bases between them. Germline V gene data show CDR1 as MNHEY and CDR2 as SMNVEV (reference sequence). The CDR3 covers 14 residues. DNA of the CDR3: TGTGCCAGCAGTTTTAGGTTCGGGGGCACTGAAGCTTTCTTT. Amino acids: CASSFRFGGTEAFF.

In its sample, this clone was seen once. This rearrangement joins TRBV5-6 to TRBJ1-1; perhaps TRBD1 as D (6 bases). The V end was cut by 4 bases, the J end by 0 bases, with 13 bases between. Germline CDR1 reads SGHDT; CDR2 reads YYEEEE. This CDR3 contains 15 residues. This chain's CDR3 is CASSPRGALNTEAFF. CDR3 nucleotide sequence: TGTGCCAGCAGCCCAAGGGGGGCGCTGAACACTGAAGCTTTCTTT.

CDR3 in amino acids: CASSVGSTSTDTQYF. The CDR3 DNA sequence: TGTGCCAGCAGCGTAGGCTCGACCAGCACAGATACGCAGTATTTT. The chain is built from TRBV9 and TRBJ2-3; D call uncertain. V was shortened by 0 bases and J by 0 bases, with 8 bases between the two germline ends. Looked up from germline, CDR1 is SGDLS and CDR2 is YYNGEE. There are 15 residues in the CDR3.

The chain joins TRBV5-4 to TRBJ2-3, with unresolved D. Per germline, CDR1 SGHNT and CDR2 YYREEE (reference sequence). CDR3 length: 16 amino acids. V was shortened by 6 bases and J by 1 base, with 18 bases between the two germline ends. CDR3 DNA sequence: TGTGCCAGCAACAAACCGCAAGGAACGGGCACAGATACGCAGTATTTT. It translates to CASNKPQGTGTDTQYF.

The V and J genes are TRBV2 and TRBJ1-4; D ambiguous. CDR1 SNHLY and CDR2 FYNNEI come from the germline V gene. V was clipped by 6 bases and J by 0 bases, with 11 bases between them. This CDR3 is built from 15 residues. Here the CDR3 DNA reads TGTGCCAGCAGACGGCCGATTGCAACTAATGAAAAACTGTTTTTT. Translation gives CASRRPIATNEKLFF.

The V call is TRBV9, the J call TRBJ1-5; a possible D gene is TRBD1 (5 bases). This CDR3 has 17 residues. Germline loops: CDR1 SGDLS, CDR2 YYNGEE. Trimming took off 0 bases at V and 3 bases at J, with 16 bases between the two ends. The CDR3 sequence is CASSVGSRVVFNQPQHF. The CDR3 coding sequence is TGTGCCAGCAGCGTAGGGAGCAGGGTGGTATTCAATCAGCCCCAGCATTTT.

CDR3 DNA sequence: TGTGCCAGCTCACGACAGACAGGGTACGGAGAGGATGGCTACACCTTC. Protein product: CASSRQTGYGEDGYTF. This rearrangement joins TRBV18 to TRBJ1-2; 7 positions agree with TRBD1. V dropped 4 bases and J dropped 6; count of bases not matched to a gene: 14. Looked up from germline, CDR1 is KGHSH and CDR2 is LQKENI. The CDR3 loop spans 16 amino acids.

J is TRBJ1-2 and V is TRBV19; D gene unclear. The CDR3 spans 15 residues. Trimming shortened V by 3 bases and J by 6 bases, and 17 bases separated the two germline ends. Germline V lookup: CDR1 LNHDA, CDR2 SQIVND (reference sequence). CDR3 bases: TGTGCCAGTAGTATTGCCGGGCCTAGGAGTGATGGCTACACCTTC. This encodes CASSIAGPRSDGYTF.

This chain links TRBV19 with TRBJ1-2; D is uncertain. The CDR3 sequence is 18 residues long. Trimming cost V 9 bases and J 2 bases, with 28 bases left between them. The germline V gene encodes CDR1 LNHDA and CDR2 SQIVND (reference sequence). The CDR3 DNA reads as TGTGCCAGCCTAGAAAAGGGAGAGCGAAGAGCTACAAACTATGGCTACACCTTC. Protein: CASLEKGERRATNYGYTF.